This TCR beta chain was retrieved from a study of glioma-infiltrating T cells after dendritic cell vaccination. The assay was immunoSEQ multiplex PCR, and TCRdb's table has in-frame clones only and misses some. The sample records some 87,000 clones, 85% being singletons. Between the trimmed V and J ends, which lost 4 bases and 3 bases, there was a span of 7 bases. Germline assignment: CDR1 SGHVS and CDR2 FQNEAQ. This CDR3 region has 13 residues. This clone was seen a few times. The TCR comes from a human donor with glioblastoma. The sequencing used blood, collected before dendritic cell vaccination. The chain combines TRBV7-8 with TRBJ2-1, with no clear D. CDR3 bases: TGTGCCAGCAGCTACAGTAACTACAATGAGCAGTTCTTC. Protein sequence: CASSYSNYNEQFF.